These 15 T cell receptor beta chains originate from one sample sequenced in a study of cytomegalovirus exposure and HLA in healthy donors. The table came from immunoSEQ multiplex PCR; TCRdb's copy has only in-frame clones and leaves some out. In the table there are 50,000 to 65,000 clones, just under 95% of which are singletons. The source material was PBMCs. The source of these receptors is a woman aged 18-29 years in good health and CMV-seropositive.

The genes are TRBV4-3 and TRBJ1-2; no definite D call. V lost 1 base and J lost 4, with 13 bases in between. The CDR3 spans 15 residues. Germline CDR1 and CDR2: LGHNA and YSLEER. The CDR3 DNA follows: TGCGCCAGCAGCCAAGGTTCGCAGGACTTCTATGGCTACACCTTC. Translating gives CASSQGSQDFYGYTF.

This sequence joins TRBV30 and TRBJ1-1; D perhaps matches TRBD1 (5 bases). This CDR3 has 15 amino acids. Germline V gives CDR1 GTSNPN, CDR2 SVGIG (reference sequence). Deletions cut 1 base from V and 0 bases from J, with 12 bases between. CDR3 sequence reads: CAWSGSRVMNTEAFF. DNA of the CDR3: TGTGCCTGGAGTGGATCCAGGGTAATGAACACTGAAGCTTTCTTT.

The V and J genes are TRBV27 and TRBJ1-2; D is possibly TRBD1 (5 bases). The V gene lost 6 bases and the J gene lost 1 base, with 36 bases spanning the gap. Germline values: CDR1 MNHEY, CDR2 SMNVEV (reference sequence). The CDR3 loop spans 22 amino acids. Written as DNA, the CDR3 is TGTGCCAGCAGCCCTATCATAACAGGTGCGCCGCCAAGCTGGTCGGGTAACTATGGCTACACCTTC. Residues: CASSPIITGAPPSWSGNYGYTF.

The gene calls are TRBV5-6 and TRBJ2-3; 8 nucleotides line up with TRBD2. The length of the CDR3 is 17 residues. The germline gives CDR1 SGHDT, CDR2 YYEEEE. V shed 4 bases and J 1 base; nucleotides not matched to a gene: 11. CDR3 nucleotides: TGTGCCAGCAGCACGCCTTCTAGCGGGTTGCGCACAGATACGCAGTATTTT. This codes for CASSTPSSGLRTDTQYF.

The chain employs TRBV15 and TRBJ2-1; 15 bases agree with TRBD2. This CDR3 contains 18 residues. The J segment lost 10 bases and the V segment lost 0 bases, leaving 10 bases of the junction unmatched. From germline, CDR1 is LNHNV and CDR2 YYDKDF (reference sequence). CDR3 protein: CATSREGGLAGGLEEQFF. The CDR3 region has the DNA TGTGCCACCAGCAGAGAGGGGGGACTAGCGGGAGGATTGGAGGAGCAGTTCTTC.

This chain uses TRBV28 with TRBJ2-3; 7 bases fit TRBD1. Germline CDR1 and CDR2: MDHEN and SYDVKM. CDR3 length: 16 residues. V shed 6 bases, J shed 0 bases, and the junction held 9 bases outside the gene matches. CDR3 in DNA: TGTGCCAGCAGGCCCCGACAGGGTACTAGCACAGATACGCAGTATTTT. Protein: CASRPRQGTSTDTQYF. Full variable domain (outside the CDR3, taken from reference TRBV28 and TRBJ2-3): DVKVTQSSRYLVKRTGEKVFLECVQDMDHENMFWYRQDPGLGLRLIYFSYDVKMKEKGDIPEGYSVSREKKERFSLILESASTNQTSMYLCASRPRQGTSTDTQYFGPGTRLTVL.

This chain uses TRBV2 with TRBJ2-5; maybe TRBD2 (6 bases). CDR1 is SNHLY and CDR2 is FYNNEI in the germline V gene. V was shortened by 8 bases and J by 4 bases, with 11 bases between the two germline ends. The CDR3 has 12 residues. In nucleotides, the CDR3 is TGTGCCAGCCGCCCGCGGGGAGAGACCCAGTACTTC. Translating it yields CASRPRGETQYF.

This chain uses TRBV19 with TRBJ2-3, with D maybe TRBD2 (6 bases). The CDR3 extends over 15 amino acids. Per the germline V gene, CDR1 is LNHDA and CDR2 is SQIVND (reference sequence). Trimming shortened V by 3 bases and J by 3 bases, and 13 bases separated the two germline ends. The CDR3 reads CASSIPRGWTDTQYF. The CDR3 nucleotides read TGTGCCAGTAGTATTCCTCGGGGGTGGACAGATACGCAGTATTTT.

J is TRBJ2-7 and V is TRBV19; no definite D call. The germline gives CDR1 LNHDA, CDR2 SQIVND (reference sequence). This CDR3 has 14 residues. Trimming cost V 2 bases and J 4 bases, with 12 bases left between them. In nucleotides, the CDR3 is TGTGCCAGTAGTATACGGTACAGCCTATACGAGCAGTACTTC. Translating gives CASSIRYSLYEQYF.

The J gene is TRBJ2-7, the V gene TRBV10-3; D ambiguous. Trimming pared 2 bases from V and 6 bases from J, leaving 8 bases between. CDR1 is ENHRY and CDR2 is SYGVKD in the germline V gene. The CDR3 covers 12 residues. The CDR3 sequence is CAISERGAEQYF. Here the CDR3 DNA reads TGTGCCATCAGTGAGAGAGGCGCCGAGCAGTACTTC.

The chain couples TRBV7-3 to TRBJ2-3; possible D gene TRBD2, 5 bases. Trimming took 0 bases from V and 2 from J, leaving 9 bases between them. This CDR3 region has 15 residues. The germline CDR1 and CDR2 sequences are SGHTA and FQGTGA. Here the CDR3 reads CASSLTGDSTDTQYF. The CDR3 nucleotides read TGTGCCAGCAGCTTAACGGGAGATTCCACAGATACGCAGTATTTT.

This clone was observed a single time. The V and J genes are TRBV2 and TRBJ2-3; weak D call: TRBD1 (5 bases). V was trimmed by 7 bases and J by 1 base, leaving 9 bases between them. This CDR3 has 13 residues. Germline loops: CDR1 SNHLY, CDR2 FYNNEI. This chain's CDR3 is CASTRVGTDTQYF. CDR3 DNA: TGTGCCAGCACCAGGGTTGGCACAGATACGCAGTATTTT.

This chain uses TRBV28 with TRBJ1-3, with TRBD1 as a possible D gene (5 bases). The CDR3 covers 15 residues. Germline lookup yields CDR1 MDHEN and CDR2 SYDVKM. The V and J ends lost 5 bases and 4 bases respectively, with 15 bases between them. In DNA form, the CDR3 reads TGTGCCAGCAGTACCACAGGTAGTCGGGGAAACACCATATATTTT. Protein product: CASSTTGSRGNTIYF.

V gene TRBV28 combines with J gene TRBJ1-4; D call uncertain. Per germline, CDR1 MDHEN and CDR2 SYDVKM. CDR3 length: 15 amino acids. V was shortened by 5 bases and J by 4 bases, with 14 bases between the two germline ends. The CDR3 sequence is CASSPPRRVNEKLFF. As DNA, the CDR3 is TGTGCCAGCAGTCCACCCCGGAGGGTTAATGAAAAACTGTTTTTT.

The rearrangement links TRBV4-1 to TRBJ2-3; a weak D match, TRBD2 (6 bases). V dropped 2 bases and J dropped 0 bases, with 6 bases sitting between them. Germline V gene lookup returns CDR1 MGHRA and CDR2 YSYEKL. This CDR3 comprises 14 residues. The CDR3 nucleotides read TGCGCCAGCAGCCAACGGGAGAGCACAGATACGCAGTATTTT. The encoded protein is CASSQRESTDTQYF.